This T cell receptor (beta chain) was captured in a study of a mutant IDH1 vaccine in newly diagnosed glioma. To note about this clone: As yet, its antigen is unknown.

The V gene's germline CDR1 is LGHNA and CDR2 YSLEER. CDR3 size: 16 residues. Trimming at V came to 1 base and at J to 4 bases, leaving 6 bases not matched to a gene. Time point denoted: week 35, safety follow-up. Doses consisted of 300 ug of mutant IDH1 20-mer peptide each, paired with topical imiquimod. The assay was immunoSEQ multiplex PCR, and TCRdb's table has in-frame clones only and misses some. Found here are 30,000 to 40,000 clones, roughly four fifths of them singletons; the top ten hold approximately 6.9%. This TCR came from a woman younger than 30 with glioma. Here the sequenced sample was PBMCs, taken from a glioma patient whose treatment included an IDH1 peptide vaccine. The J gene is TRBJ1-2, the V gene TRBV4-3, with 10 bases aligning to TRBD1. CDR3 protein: CASSQGATGGGYGYTF. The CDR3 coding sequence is TGCGCCAGCAGCCAAGGCGCGACAGGGGGCGGCTATGGCTACACCTTC.